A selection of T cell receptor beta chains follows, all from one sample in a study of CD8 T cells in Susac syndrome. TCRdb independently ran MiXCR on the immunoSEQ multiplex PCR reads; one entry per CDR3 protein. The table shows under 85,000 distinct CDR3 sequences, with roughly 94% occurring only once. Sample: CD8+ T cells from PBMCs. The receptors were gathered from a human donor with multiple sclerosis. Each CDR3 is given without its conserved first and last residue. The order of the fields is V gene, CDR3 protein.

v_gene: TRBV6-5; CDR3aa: ASSSLSGVTDTQY
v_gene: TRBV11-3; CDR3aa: ASSLDRGPYEQY
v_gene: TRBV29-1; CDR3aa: SVEDLGGPYGYT
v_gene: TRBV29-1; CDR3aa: SVGGGTFYEQY
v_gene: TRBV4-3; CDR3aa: ASSRDLLGSPLH
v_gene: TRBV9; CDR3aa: ASSEDGPLDTQY
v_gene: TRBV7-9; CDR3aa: ASSSAGSSYNEQF
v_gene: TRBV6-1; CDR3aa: ASNVEGATANEQF
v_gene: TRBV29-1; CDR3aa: SVDGREGSTEAF
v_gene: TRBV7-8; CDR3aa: ASSYPNANTGELF
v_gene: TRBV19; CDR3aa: ASISAGPSYNEQF
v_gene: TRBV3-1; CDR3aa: ASSQDVGKRQF
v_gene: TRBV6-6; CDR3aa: ASSYTDRAEY
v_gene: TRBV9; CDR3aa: ASSPSSGGIQY
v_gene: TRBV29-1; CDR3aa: SVEVPDLESEQF
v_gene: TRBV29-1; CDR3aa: SVELAGYEQY
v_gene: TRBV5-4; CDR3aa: ASSFRPGTRGGNQPQH